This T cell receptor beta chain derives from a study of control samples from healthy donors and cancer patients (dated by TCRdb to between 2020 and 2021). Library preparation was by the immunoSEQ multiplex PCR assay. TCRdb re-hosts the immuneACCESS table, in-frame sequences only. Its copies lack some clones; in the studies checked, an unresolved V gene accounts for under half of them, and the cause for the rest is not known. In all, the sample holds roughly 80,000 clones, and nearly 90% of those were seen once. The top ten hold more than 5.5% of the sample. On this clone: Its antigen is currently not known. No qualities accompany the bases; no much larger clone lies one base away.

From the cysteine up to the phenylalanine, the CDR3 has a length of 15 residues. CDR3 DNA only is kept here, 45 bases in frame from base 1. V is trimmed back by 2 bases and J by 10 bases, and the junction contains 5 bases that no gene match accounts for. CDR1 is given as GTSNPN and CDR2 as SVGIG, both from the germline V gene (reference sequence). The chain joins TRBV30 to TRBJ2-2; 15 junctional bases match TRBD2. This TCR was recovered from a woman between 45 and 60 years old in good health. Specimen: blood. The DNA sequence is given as TGTGCCTGGAGTAGGACTAGCGGGGGGGCGGAGGAGCTGTTTTTT. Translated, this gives CAWSRTSGGAEELFF.